A selection of T cell receptor beta chains follows, all from one sample in a study of T cells in Graves' hyperthyroidism and ophthalmopathy. TCRdb re-called the multiplex PCR reads through MiXCR, storing one row per CDR3 protein. Of about 410,000 distinct CDR3 sequences detected, roughly 14% appear once; the ten largest clones hold roughly 13%. Sequencing was done on a sample of blood. The receptors shown here come from a man in his late teens or twenties with Graves' ophthalmopathy. CDR3s include the opening cysteine and the closing phenylalanine or tryptophan. Expanded clones are given a class, and other clones once, few, many or no size at all.

j_call clone_size v_call cdr3_aa
TRBJ1-5 many TRBV6-1 CASKEGNNQPQHF
TRBJ2-5 few TRBV6-6 CASSYRGGVETQYF
TRBJ2-3 many TRBV6-1 CASSLGKPFTDTQYF
TRBJ1-2 many TRBV5-1 CASSEGQENYGYTF
TRBJ1-5 few TRBV19 CASSIWGLSNQPQHF
TRBJ1-4 few TRBV29-1 CSKYPKLFF
TRBJ1-2 many TRBV5-6 CASSLEGASYGYTF
TRBJ2-7 many TRBV6-1 CASSKGLETYEQYF
TRBJ2-1 few TRBV5-1 CASSLPSGRDYNEQFF
TRBJ2-7 few TRBV24-1 CATKKTEPYEQYF
TRBJ2-5 - TRBV5-1 CASSLVGTSGTQETQYF
TRBJ2-2 - TRBV10-3 CAINTGQELYTGALFF
TRBJ2-5 - TRBV7-9 CASSYLTSGGRETQYF
TRBJ2-3 many TRBV29-1 CSVAAGGADTQYF
TRBJ2-5 many TRBV13 CASSGRGGRQKTQYF
TRBJ2-1 many TRBV7-8 CASSRWASKYNEQFF
TRBJ1-2 many TRBV20-1 CSASTYSGYTF